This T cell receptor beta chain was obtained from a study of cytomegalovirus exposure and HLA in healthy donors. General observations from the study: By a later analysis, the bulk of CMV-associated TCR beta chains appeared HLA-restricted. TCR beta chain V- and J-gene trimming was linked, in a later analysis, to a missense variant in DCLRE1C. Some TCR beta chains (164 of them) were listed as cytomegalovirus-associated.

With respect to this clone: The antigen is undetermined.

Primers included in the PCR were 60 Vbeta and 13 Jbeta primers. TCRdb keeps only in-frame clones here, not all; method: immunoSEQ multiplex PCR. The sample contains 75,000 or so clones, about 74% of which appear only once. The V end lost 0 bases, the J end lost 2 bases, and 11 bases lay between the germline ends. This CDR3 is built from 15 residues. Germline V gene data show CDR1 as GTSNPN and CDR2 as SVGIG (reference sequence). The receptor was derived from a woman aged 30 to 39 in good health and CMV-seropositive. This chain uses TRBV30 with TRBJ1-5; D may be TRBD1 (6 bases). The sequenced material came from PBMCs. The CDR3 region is CAWSVGGGGNQPQHF. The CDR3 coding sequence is TGTGCCTGGAGTGTAGGGGGTGGGGGCAATCAGCCCCAGCATTTT.